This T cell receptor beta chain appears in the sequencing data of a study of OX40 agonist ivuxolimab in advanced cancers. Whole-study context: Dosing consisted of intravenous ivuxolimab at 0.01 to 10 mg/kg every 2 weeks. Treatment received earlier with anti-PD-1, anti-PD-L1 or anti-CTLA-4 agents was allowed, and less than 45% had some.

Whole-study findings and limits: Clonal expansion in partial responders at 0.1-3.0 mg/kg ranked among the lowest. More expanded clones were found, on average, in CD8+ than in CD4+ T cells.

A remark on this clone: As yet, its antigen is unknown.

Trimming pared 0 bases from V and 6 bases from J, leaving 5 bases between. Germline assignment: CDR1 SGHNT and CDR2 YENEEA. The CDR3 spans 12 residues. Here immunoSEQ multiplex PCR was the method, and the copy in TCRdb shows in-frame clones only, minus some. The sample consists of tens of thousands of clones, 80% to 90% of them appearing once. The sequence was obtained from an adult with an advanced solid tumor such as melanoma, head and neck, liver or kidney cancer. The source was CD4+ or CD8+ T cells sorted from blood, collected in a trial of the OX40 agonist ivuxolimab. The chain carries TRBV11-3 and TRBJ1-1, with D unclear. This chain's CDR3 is CASSLDDSEAFF. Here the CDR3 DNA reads TGTGCCAGCAGCTTAGATGACTCTGAAGCTTTCTTT.